Each of the 28 T cell receptor beta chains below was sequenced from the same sample in a study of blood T cell repertoires in COVID-19. TCRdb's table, derived via immunoSEQ multiplex PCR, lists solely in-frame clones and lacks some. Of around 250,000 clones listed, approximately 90% are singletons. The source material was PBMCs or T cells enriched from blood (not recorded which). All receptors come from a young woman with acute COVID-19.

V usage is TRBV11-2 and J usage is TRBJ2-1; TRBD2 agrees at 13 bases. CDR3 length: 17 residues. Germline lookup yields CDR1 SGHAT and CDR2 FQNNGV. With V trimmed by 5 bases and J by 9 bases, 13 bases remained unmatched. The CDR3 protein is CASSARRGTSGTGEQFF. CDR3 nucleotides: TGTGCCAGCAGCGCCCGGAGGGGGACTAGCGGGACCGGTGAGCAGTTCTTC.

The chain links TRBV19 to TRBJ1-2; D is perhaps TRBD1 (6 bases). Trimming stripped 1 base from V and 6 bases from J, with 18 bases between. The CDR3 length is 16 residues. CDR1 and CDR2 (germline): LNHDA, SQIVND (reference sequence). The CDR3 nucleotides are TGTGCCAGTAGTATAGTAGTCGGGGGGGCTCAAGATGGCTACACCTTC. Translated, it gives CASSIVVGGAQDGYTF.

V is TRBV6-2 or TRBV6-3 and J is TRBJ1-3; no clear D gene. CDR3 length: 15 residues. Trimming shortened V by 2 bases and J by 0 bases, and 8 bases separated the two germline ends. Per the germline V gene, CDR1 is MNHEY and CDR2 is SVGEGT. CDR3 nucleotide sequence: TGTGCCAGCAGTTACGGAGGTAGCTCTGGAAACACCATATATTTT. Encoded protein: CASSYGGSSGNTIYF.

The rearrangement links TRBV27 to TRBJ2-7; a possible D gene is TRBD1 (6 bases). V lost 7 bases to trimming and J lost 3 bases, with 19 bases between them. Germline values: CDR1 MNHEY, CDR2 SMNVEV (reference sequence). This CDR3 has 15 amino acids. CDR3 sequence: CASTTPRLGGYEQYF. For the CDR3, the DNA is TGTGCCAGCACCACCCCTCGTTTAGGGGGCTACGAGCAGTACTTC.

This chain joins TRBV18 and TRBJ1-6; D may be TRBD1 (6 bases). Germline-derived CDR1 and CDR2 are KGHSH and LQKENI. V lost 2 bases and J lost 8, with 13 bases in between. This CDR3 is 15 amino acids long. CDR3: CASSPLQQGDSPLHF. CDR3 DNA sequence: TGTGCCAGCTCACCATTACAACAGGGCGATTCACCCCTCCACTTT.

The chain links TRBV6-5 to TRBJ1-2; D remains unclear. The CDR3 contains 14 residues. Germline V gives CDR1 MNHEY, CDR2 SVGAGI. Trimming took off 8 bases at V and 4 bases at J, with 17 bases between the two ends. CDR3 residues: CASAAGQEGYGYTF. As DNA, the CDR3 is TGTGCCAGCGCTGCGGGTCAGGAGGGCTATGGCTACACCTTC.

The CDR3: CASKVAEETQYF. The CDR3 DNA reads as TGTGCCAGCAAGGTAGCGGAAGAGACCCAGTACTTC. The chain links TRBV3-1 (or the pseudogene TRBV3-2) to TRBJ2-5, with a possible D match to TRBD2 (6 bases). The length of the CDR3 is 12 residues. Looked up from germline, CDR1 is LGHDT and CDR2 is YNNKEL (reference sequence). Between the trimmed V and J ends, which lost 7 bases and 3 bases, there was a span of 9 bases.

This rearrangement joins TRBV7-8 to TRBJ1-5; D unresolved. The CDR3 contains 14 residues. CDR1 SGHVS and CDR2 FQNEAQ come from the germline V gene. V lost 3 bases and J lost 3, with 9 bases in between. The CDR3 nucleotides read TGTGCCAGCAGCTTGAGGCAGAACAATCAGCCCCAGCATTTT. This encodes CASSLRQNNQPQHF.

This clone is a singleton in its sample. The V call is TRBV3-1 (or the pseudogene TRBV3-2), the J call TRBJ2-5, with TRBD1 identical over 8 bases. The V and J ends lost 4 bases and 5 bases, in that order; junction bases with no gene match: 9. The CDR3 runs 15 residues. In germline, CDR1 is LGHDT, CDR2 YNNKEL (reference sequence). CDR3 in DNA: TGTGCCAGCAGCCCTGACAGGGGCGGTTCTGAGACCCAGTACTTC. It codes for CASSPDRGGSETQYF.

The rearrangement uses TRBV3-1 (or the pseudogene TRBV3-2) and TRBJ2-4, with a weak D call TRBD1 (6 bases). Trimming stripped 0 bases from V and 6 bases from J, with 12 bases between. The length of the CDR3 is 15 residues. CDR1 is LGHDT and CDR2 is YNNKEL in the germline V gene (reference sequence). CDR3 bases: TGTGCCAGCAGCCAAGATTTAACAGGGTTAAACATTCAGTACTTC. Residues: CASSQDLTGLNIQYF.

V is TRBV30 and J is TRBJ2-3, with D perhaps TRBD1 (6 bases). CDR1 and CDR2 from the germline V gene are GTSNPN and SVGIG (reference sequence). V was cut by 4 bases and J by 3 bases, with 23 bases left in between. The CDR3 loop spans 17 amino acids. CDR3: CAWTSLITGLSTDTQYF. The CDR3 nucleotides read TGTGCCTGGACCTCTCTGATCACAGGGTTAAGTACAGATACGCAGTATTTT.

V usage is TRBV5-1 and J usage is TRBJ2-6; a weak D match, TRBD1 (5 bases). Trimming pared 0 bases from V and 1 base from J, leaving 5 bases between. Germline loops: CDR1 SGHRS, CDR2 YFSETQ. This CDR3 region has 15 residues. The CDR3 nucleotides read TGCGCCAGCAGCTTGGGACAGTCTGGGGCCAACGTCCTGACTTTC. Encoded protein: CASSLGQSGANVLTF.

V is TRBV7-9 and J is TRBJ2-1, with 10 bases matching TRBD1. This CDR3 comprises 14 residues. Trimming removed 3 bases from V and 8 bases from J; junction bases left unmatched: 4. In germline, CDR1 is SEHNR, CDR2 FQNEAQ (reference sequence). Here the CDR3 DNA reads TGTGCCAGCAGCTTGGGACAGGGGAGGCATGAGCAGTTCTTC. Its protein is CASSLGQGRHEQFF.

This clone has just one count. The V and J genes are TRBV28 and TRBJ2-7, with 10 bases matching TRBD2. J gave up 2 bases and V 6 bases, and 7 bases lay outside the gene matches. This CDR3 contains 15 residues. The germline CDR1 and CDR2 sequences are MDHEN and SYDVKM. CDR3: CASRTGTSATYEQYF. DNA of the CDR3: TGTGCCAGCAGAACCGGGACTAGCGCAACCTACGAGCAGTACTTC. Based on the CDR3 plus reference TRBV28 and TRBJ2-7, the full variable domain is DVKVTQSSRYLVKRTGEKVFLECVQDMDHENMFWYRQDPGLGLRLIYFSYDVKMKEKGDIPEGYSVSREKKERFSLILESASTNQTSMYLCASRTGTSATYEQYFGPGTRLTVT.

This chain links TRBV3-1 (or the pseudogene TRBV3-2) with TRBJ2-5, with TRBD2 matching over 10 bases. CDR1 and CDR2 (germline): LGHDT, YNNKEL (reference sequence). The CDR3 extends over 15 amino acids. V lost 1 base to trimming and J lost 5 bases; unmatched junction nucleotides: 4. The CDR3 nucleotides read TGTGCCAGCAGCCAAGCTCTAGCGGGAGTTGAGACCCAGTACTTC. It translates to CASSQALAGVETQYF.

This clone was picked up a small number of times. V gene TRBV3-1 (or the pseudogene TRBV3-2) combines with J gene TRBJ2-3; TRBD2 might be the D (5 bases). Trimming pared 8 bases from V and 11 bases from J, leaving 20 bases between. Germline V gives CDR1 LGHDT, CDR2 YNNKEL (reference sequence). The CDR3 covers 13 residues. As DNA, the CDR3 is TGTGCCAGCCGGGAAGAGGGAGCGAACAAGCAGTATTTT. Its protein product is CASREEGANKQYF.

The chain uses TRBV28 and TRBJ2-1; possible D gene TRBD2, 6 bases. In germline, CDR1 is MDHEN, CDR2 SYDVKM. This CDR3 is built from 16 residues. Deletions cut 3 bases from V and 0 bases from J, with 12 bases between. The CDR3 DNA is TGTGCCAGCAGTTTCGTTGCGGGGAGCTCCTACAATGAGCAGTTCTTC. Translated, it gives CASSFVAGSSYNEQFF.

The V gene is TRBV5-1, the J gene TRBJ2-3; 7 nucleotides align to TRBD2. The length of the CDR3 is 16 residues. CDR1 and CDR2 from the germline V gene are SGHRS and YFSETQ. V lost 0 bases, J lost 3 bases, and 7 bases stayed unmatched. The CDR3, as DNA: TGCGCCAGCAGCTTGGCGGGGGACTACCAGACAGATACGCAGTATTTT. It translates to CASSLAGDYQTDTQYF.

CDR3 DNA: TGTGCCAGCAGCGGACTAGCGGGAGCCCTCTACGAGCAGTACTTC. It specifies CASSGLAGALYEQYF. This chain uses TRBV5-5 with TRBJ2-7; 13 bases align to TRBD2. Germline loops: CDR1 SGHKS, CDR2 YYEKEE (reference sequence). The length of the CDR3 is 15 residues. Trimming at V came to 4 bases and at J to 3 bases, leaving 4 bases not matched to a gene.

This clone was seen a single time. The chain carries TRBV9 and TRBJ2-1; D perhaps matches TRBD2 (5 bases). The CDR3 sequence is 13 residues long. The germline V gene has CDR1 SGDLS and CDR2 YYNGEE. Trimming cost V 3 bases and J 7 bases, with 11 bases left between them. The CDR3 bases are TGTGCCAGCAGCGCGGACTGGGGAAATGAGCAGTTCTTC. Amino acid sequence: CASSADWGNEQFF.

The chain couples TRBV19 to TRBJ1-1; D is uncertain. V was cut by 0 bases and J by 1 base, with 12 bases left in between. The germline gives CDR1 LNHDA, CDR2 SQIVND (reference sequence). The CDR3 has 16 residues. The CDR3 sequence: CASSIDPQDPNTEAFF. CDR3 DNA: TGTGCCAGTAGTATAGACCCCCAGGATCCGAACACTGAAGCTTTCTTT.

The chain joins TRBV19 to TRBJ2-1, with 9 bases that match TRBD2. The J segment lost 7 bases and the V segment lost 1 base, leaving 8 bases of the junction unmatched. This CDR3 has 16 residues. The germline V gene has CDR1 LNHDA and CDR2 SQIVND (reference sequence). CDR3 in amino acids: CASSIVNSGSGNEQFF. Here the CDR3 DNA reads TGTGCCAGTAGTATAGTTAATAGCGGGAGTGGGAATGAGCAGTTCTTC.

The chain recombines TRBV5-1 with TRBJ1-6; TRBD1 agrees at 9 bases. This CDR3 spans 16 amino acids. CDR1 and CDR2 from the germline V gene are SGHRS and YFSETQ. J gave up 9 bases and V 4 bases, and 11 bases lay outside the gene matches. CDR3: CASSPGTGSGFSPLHF. CDR3 in DNA: TGCGCCAGCAGCCCCGGGACAGGGAGTGGGTTTTCACCCCTCCACTTT.

The chain uses TRBV5-6 and TRBJ2-3, with 8 bases matching TRBD1. The CDR3 extends over 15 amino acids. Germline CDR1 reads SGHDT; CDR2 reads YYEEEE. The J segment lost 4 bases and the V segment lost 4 bases, leaving 8 bases of the junction unmatched. CDR3: CASSPQTGEADTQYF. The CDR3 nucleotides are TGTGCCAGCAGCCCTCAGACAGGGGAGGCAGATACGCAGTATTTT.

This clone came up a few times. The chain joins TRBV7-9 to TRBJ2-7; D is possibly TRBD1 (6 bases). Germline CDR1 reads SEHNR; CDR2 reads FQNEAQ (reference sequence). V lost 5 bases, J lost 2 bases, and 10 bases lay in between. The CDR3 runs 13 residues. DNA for the CDR3: TGTGCCAGCAGCGCCCCAGGGGCCTACGAGCAGTACTTC. Encoded protein: CASSAPGAYEQYF.

This clone has just a few counts. This chain links TRBV7-9 with TRBJ2-3; D might be TRBD1 (6 bases). This CDR3 has 16 residues. The germline V gene has CDR1 SEHNR and CDR2 FQNEAQ (reference sequence). V was clipped by 1 base and J by 1 base, with 12 bases between them. The CDR3 bases are TGTGCCAGCAGCTTAGACGGGACACGGGGCACAGATACGCAGTATTTT. Protein sequence: CASSLDGTRGTDTQYF.

The V call is TRBV3-1 (or the pseudogene TRBV3-2), the J call TRBJ2-7; D uncertain. The germline V gene has CDR1 LGHDT and CDR2 YNNKEL (reference sequence). Deletions cut 2 bases from V and 4 bases from J, with 9 bases between. CDR3 length equals 13 residues. The chain's CDR3 is CASSQTPNYEQYF. The CDR3 bases are TGTGCCAGCAGCCAAACTCCTAATTACGAGCAGTACTTC.

This chain links TRBV4-3 with TRBJ1-4; 7 bases fit TRBD1. CDR1 and CDR2 from the germline V gene are LGHNA and YSLEER. After removal of 3 bases from V and 1 base from J, the junction contained 17 bases not matched to a gene. The CDR3 is made up of 20 amino acids. CDR3 sequence (DNA): TGCGCCAGCAGCCACAAAATACCCGACAGGGTAGGGCAAACTAATGAAAAACTGTTTTTT. Amino acids: CASSHKIPDRVGQTNEKLFF.